This T cell receptor beta chain originates from a study of T cell responses to AZD1222 COVID-19 vaccine. This clone was picked up one time. Its cognate antigen is unknown. Between the trimmed V and J ends, which lost 4 bases and 6 bases, there was a span of 14 bases. The germline V gene has CDR1 SGHDN and CDR2 FVKESK. The CDR3 extends over 14 amino acids. Sequencing was performed with immunoSEQ multiplex PCR; in TCRdb, only in-frame clones are kept and a portion is missing. The sample has more than 95,000 clones; 89% are singletons. Study-level results: Most donors were white British and more were female, and clonal diversity was possibly underestimated. Vaccine-related CD4 TCRs covered spike, predominating at 160-218 and 743-854. Targeting of unmutated variant regions was reportedly seen in nearly half of spike-specific TCRs.

The source was peripheral blood, collected on day 0 of AZD1222 vaccination. The sequence was collected from an adult in good health. The genes are TRBV14 and TRBJ2-3; a weak D match, TRBD2 (5 bases). CDR3 nucleotides: TGTGCCAGCAGCCCACCGGGGTGGGTTGATACGCAGTATTTT. Translating gives CASSPPGWVDTQYF. The whole variable domain, remainder taken from reference TRBV14 and TRBJ2-3, is EAGVTQFPSHSVIEKGQTVTLRCDPISGHDNLYWYRRVMGKEIKFLLHFVKESKQDESGMPNNRFLAERTGGTYSTLKVQPAELEDSGVYFCASSPPGWVDTQYFGPGTRLTVL.